This T cell receptor (beta chain) was captured in a study of blood T cell repertoires in COVID-19. The germline V gene has CDR1 MNHEY and CDR2 SVGEGT. V dropped 6 bases and J dropped 1 base, with 13 bases sitting between them. The CDR3 loop spans 16 amino acids. In the study's own analysis: Amplifying reference gene primers gave estimates of nucleated cell counts. Only in-frame clones appear in the TCRdb table, and some are missing; sequencing was by immunoSEQ multiplex PCR. That table gives V, J and clone size, and the DNA gave D and trimming. The data show under 120,000 clones, approximately 62% seen once.

The specimen sequenced was peripheral blood. The V and J genes are TRBV6-2 or TRBV6-3 and TRBJ1-6; TRBD1 is a possible D gene (5 bases). This clonotype was obtained from a man older than 75 with acute or convalescent COVID-19. The CDR3 region has the DNA TGTGCCAGCAGCACCGGACACTTGTCCTATAATTCACCCCTCCACTTT. Translating it yields CASSTGHLSYNSPLHF.